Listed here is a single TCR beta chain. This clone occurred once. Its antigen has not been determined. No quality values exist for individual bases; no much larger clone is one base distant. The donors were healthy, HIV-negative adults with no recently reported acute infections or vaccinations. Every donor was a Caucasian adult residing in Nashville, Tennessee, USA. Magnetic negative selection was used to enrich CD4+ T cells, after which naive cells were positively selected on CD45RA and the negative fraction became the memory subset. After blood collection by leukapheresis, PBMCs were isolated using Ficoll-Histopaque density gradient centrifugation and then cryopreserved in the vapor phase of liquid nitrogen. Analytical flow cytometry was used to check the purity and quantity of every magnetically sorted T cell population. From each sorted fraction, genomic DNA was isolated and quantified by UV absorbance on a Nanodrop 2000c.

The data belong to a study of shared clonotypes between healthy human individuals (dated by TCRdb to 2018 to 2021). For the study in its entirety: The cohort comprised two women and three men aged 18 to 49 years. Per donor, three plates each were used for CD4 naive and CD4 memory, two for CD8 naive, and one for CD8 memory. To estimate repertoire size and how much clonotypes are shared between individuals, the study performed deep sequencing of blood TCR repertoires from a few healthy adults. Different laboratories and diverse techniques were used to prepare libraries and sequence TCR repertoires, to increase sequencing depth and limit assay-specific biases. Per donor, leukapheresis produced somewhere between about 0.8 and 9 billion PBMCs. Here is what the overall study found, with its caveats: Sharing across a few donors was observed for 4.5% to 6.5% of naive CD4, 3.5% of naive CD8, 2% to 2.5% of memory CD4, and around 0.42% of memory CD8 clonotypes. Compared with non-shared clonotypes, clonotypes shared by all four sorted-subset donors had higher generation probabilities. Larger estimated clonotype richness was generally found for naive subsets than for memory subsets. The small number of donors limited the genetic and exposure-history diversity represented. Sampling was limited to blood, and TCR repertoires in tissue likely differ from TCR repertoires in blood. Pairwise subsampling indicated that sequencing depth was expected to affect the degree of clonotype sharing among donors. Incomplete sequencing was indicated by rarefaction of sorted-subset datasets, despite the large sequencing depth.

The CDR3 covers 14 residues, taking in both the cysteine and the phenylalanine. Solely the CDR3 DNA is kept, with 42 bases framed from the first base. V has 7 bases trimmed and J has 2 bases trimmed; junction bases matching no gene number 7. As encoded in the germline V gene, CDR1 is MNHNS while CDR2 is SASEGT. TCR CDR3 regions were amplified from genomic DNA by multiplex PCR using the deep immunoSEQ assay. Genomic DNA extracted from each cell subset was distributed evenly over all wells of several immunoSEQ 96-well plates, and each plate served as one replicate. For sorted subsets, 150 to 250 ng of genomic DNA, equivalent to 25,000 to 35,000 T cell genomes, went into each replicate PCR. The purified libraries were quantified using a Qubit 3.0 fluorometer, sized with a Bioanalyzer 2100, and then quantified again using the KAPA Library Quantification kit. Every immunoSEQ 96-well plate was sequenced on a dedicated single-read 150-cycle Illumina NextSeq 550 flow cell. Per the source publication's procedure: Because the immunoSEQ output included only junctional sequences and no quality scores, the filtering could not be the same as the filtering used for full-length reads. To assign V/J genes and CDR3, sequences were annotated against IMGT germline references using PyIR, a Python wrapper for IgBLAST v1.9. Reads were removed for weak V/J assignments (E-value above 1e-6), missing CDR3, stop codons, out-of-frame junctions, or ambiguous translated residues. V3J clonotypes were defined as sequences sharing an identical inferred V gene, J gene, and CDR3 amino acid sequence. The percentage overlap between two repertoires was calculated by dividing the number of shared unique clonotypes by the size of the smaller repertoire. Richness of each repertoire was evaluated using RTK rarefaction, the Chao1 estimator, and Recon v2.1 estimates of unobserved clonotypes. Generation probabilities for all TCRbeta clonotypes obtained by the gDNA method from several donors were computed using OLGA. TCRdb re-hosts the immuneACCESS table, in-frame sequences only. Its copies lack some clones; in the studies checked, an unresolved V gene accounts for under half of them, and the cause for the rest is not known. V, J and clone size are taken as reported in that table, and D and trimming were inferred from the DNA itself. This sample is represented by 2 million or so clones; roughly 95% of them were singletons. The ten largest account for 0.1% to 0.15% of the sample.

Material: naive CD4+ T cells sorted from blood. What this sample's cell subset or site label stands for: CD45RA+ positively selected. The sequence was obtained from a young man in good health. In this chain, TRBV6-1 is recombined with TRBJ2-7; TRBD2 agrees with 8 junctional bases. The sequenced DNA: TGTGCCAGCACTTTGGGACTAGTCCCCTACGAGCAGTACTTC. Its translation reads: CASTLGLVPYEQYF.